The entry that follows covers one T cell receptor beta chain sequence. Its antigen is unidentified. The sample comes from a study of blood T cells in healthy people across ages. Together with a sample-barcoded 5' primer, a J-beta primer mix was included in a second PCR lasting roughly 6 to 12 cycles. MiXCR, run by TCRdb on the 5' RACE reads, gives a single entry per CDR3 protein. The sample lists hundreds of thousands of distinct CDR3 sequences; 25% were seen once. Points from the study as a whole: Greater diversity and more naive CD4+ cells were seen in long-lived donors than in aged donors.

Germline values: CDR1 MDHEN, CDR2 SYDVKM. V dropped 7 bases and J dropped 5; count of bases not matched to a gene: 9. The length of the CDR3 is 14 residues. The data were also submitted as part of a second study, on T cells of mothers and their children.

This sequence was found in a boy aged 10-17 years in good health. This rearrangement joins TRBV28 to TRBJ2-5; 8 bases align to TRBD2. Specimen: blood. The CDR3 DNA is TGTGCCAGCATCCGGGAGGGGGGGGTGGAGACCCAGTACTTC. Encoded protein: CASIREGGVETQYF.